The 15 T cell receptor beta chains below were found in one sample sequenced in a study of tissue T cells after allogeneic stem cell transplantation (dated by TCRdb to 2022 to 2024). Libraries were made using the immunoSEQ multiplex PCR assay. TCRdb re-hosts the immuneACCESS table, in-frame sequences only. Its copies lack some clones; in the studies checked, an unresolved V gene accounts for under half of them, and the cause for the rest is not known. The sample has approximately 5,000 clones on record, under 60% of them singletons. The ten largest clones add up to approximately 15% of the sample. According to the study, the label for this sample's time point signals: mouse harvest day 14 after allogeneic transplant. Each mouse graft consisted of 10^7 T-cell-depleted bone marrow cells plus 10^6 splenic CD5+ T cells and was given by tail vein injection. Material: gut tissue. These receptors were obtained from a female BALB/c mouse given C57BL/6 T cells with graft-versus-host disease after an allogeneic hematopoietic cell transplant.

Points on this clone: Gene and germline names: mouse. Read data end 1 residue before the CDR3 end; the end is taken from the germline J gene. The J gene is TRBJ1-4, the V gene TRBV15; D is ambiguous. Germline-derived CDR1 and CDR2 are SGHND and FRSKSL. Trimming took off 6 bases at V and 4 bases at J, with 6 bases between the two ends. This CDR3 is built from 12 residues. CDR3 bases read: TGTGCCAGCAGCCGGAGCAACGAAAGATTATTT. Amino acids: CASSRSNERLF. The CDR3 in full is CASSRSNERLFF.

Details on this clone: The genes are named according to mouse. The read comes to an end 1 residue before the CDR3 does, leaving the germline J gene to fill in the end. The rearrangement uses TRBV26 and TRBJ1-1; the D gene is possibly TRBD1 (5 bases). The CDR3 is 15 residues long. Germline CDR1 and CDR2: KGHPV and FQNQEV (reference sequence). V was pared by 0 bases and J by 1 base, with 9 bases between. The CDR3 protein is CASSLSIRENTEVFF. The part of the CDR3 DNA that was read is TGTGCCAGCAGTCTGTCTATCAGGGAAAACACAGAAGTCTTC.

On this clone itself: Germline and genes here are mouse. The CDR3 end lies 1 residue beyond the end of the read and is filled in from the germline J gene. The gene calls are TRBV3 and TRBJ2-7; possible D gene TRBD1, 5 bases. V was pared by 2 bases and J by 0 bases, with 8 bases between. The CDR3 has 14 residues. Germline loops: CDR1 SNHLY, CDR2 FYNGKV (reference sequence). This CDR3 reads CASSLMDISYEQYF. Partial CDR3 DNA: TGTGCCAGCAGCTTAATGGACATCTCCTATGAACAGTAC. The variable domain in full, with the rest retrieved from reference TRBV3 and TRBJ2-7, is GPKVLQIPSHQIIDMGQMVTLNCDPVSNHLYFYWYKQILGQQMEFLVNFYNGKVMEKSKLFKDQFSVERPDGSYFTLKIQPTALEDSAVYFCASSLMDISYEQYFGPGTRLTVL.

Details on this clone: The germline and genes are mouse ones. The read comes to an end 1 residue before the CDR3 does, leaving the germline J gene to fill in the end. This rearrangement joins TRBV14 to TRBJ1-6; D call uncertain. TRBJ1-6 carries the ORF label, with uncertain function. V was shortened by 2 bases and J by 9 bases, with 9 bases between the two germline ends. Germline V CDR1 and CDR2: SGHDT, FRDEAV. CDR3 length: 13 amino acids. The CDR3 reads CASSLRVGSPLYF. Partial CDR3 DNA: TGTGCCAGCAGTTTGCGGGTGGGTTCGCCCCTCTAC.

This clone has more than one count but fewer than ten. Mouse gene names and germline throughout. The read terminates 1 residue before the CDR3 end, so the remaining end is supplied by the germline J gene. The chain couples TRBV2 to TRBJ2-3; 8 positions agree with TRBD2. The CDR3 consists of 16 residues. CDR1 and CDR2 from the germline V gene are LGHNA and YSYQKL. The V segment lost 0 bases and the J segment 0 bases; nucleotides outside the gene matches: 2. The CDR3 reads CASSQDWGASAETLYF. Incomplete CDR3 DNA: TGTGCCAGCAGCCAAGACTGGGGGGCGAGTGCAGAAACGCTGTAT.

In regard to this clone: Gene and germline names: mouse. The CDR3 end falls 1 residue outside the read, so it is completed with the germline J gene. The chain employs TRBV26 and TRBJ2-1, with no clear D. This CDR3 is built from 13 residues. CDR1 is KGHPV and CDR2 is FQNQEV in the germline V gene (reference sequence). V was pared by 1 base and J by 3 bases, with 4 bases between. The DNA read from the CDR3 is TGTGCCAGCAGTCTGTGGGTCTATGCTGAGCAGTTC. This translates into CASSLWVYAEQF. The entire CDR3 protein is CASSLWVYAEQFF.

This clone is large within its sample. Gene names are the mouse ones. The sequenced CDR3 bases are TGTGCCAGCAGTCTGGGGGAGGGAGAAACGCTGTAT. It specifies CASSLGEGETLY. The entire CDR3 protein reads CASSLGEGETLYF. J is TRBJ2-3 and V is TRBV26; D is unresolved. Read data end 1 residue before the CDR3 end; the end is taken from the germline J gene. V was shortened by 2 bases and J by 5 bases, with 8 bases between the two germline ends. CDR3 length: 13 residues. In germline, CDR1 is KGHPV, CDR2 FQNQEV (reference sequence).

In the case of this clone: Gene names and germline refer to mouse. The CDR3 end lies 1 residue beyond the end of the read and is filled in from the germline J gene. The gene calls are TRBV15 and TRBJ2-4; 7 nucleotides align to TRBD2. Germline values: CDR1 SGHND, CDR2 FRSKSL. The CDR3 spans 15 residues. V lost 3 bases, J lost 0 bases, and 3 bases stayed unmatched. Incomplete CDR3 DNA: TGTGCCAGCAGTTTTTCTGGGGGTAGTCAAAACACCTTGTAC. Protein: CASSFSGGSQNTLY. The whole CDR3 sequence is CASSFSGGSQNTLYF.

Of note for this clone: Gene names and germline refer to mouse. The read halts 1 residue ahead of the CDR3 end, with the missing end drawn from the germline J gene. The V and J genes are TRBV12-1 and TRBJ2-7; TRBD2 agrees at 10 bases. J was trimmed by 6 bases and V by 1 base; bases with no gene match: 5. Germline assignment: CDR1 SGHSN and CDR2 HYEKVE. The CDR3 length is 14 residues. The CDR3 sequence: CASSLPGGAFEQYF. CDR3 bases read: TGTGCCAGCTCTCTTCCTGGGGGGGCGTTTGAACAGTAC.

This clone showed up just a few times. The genes and germline here are from mouse. The CDR3 is cut off 1 residue early in the read; its end comes from the germline J gene. The chain combines TRBV5 with TRBJ1-5; D ambiguous. Germline CDR1 is LGHNA and CDR2 is YNLKQL (reference sequence). This CDR3 is 14 amino acids long. Trimming shortened V by 0 bases and J by 0 bases, and 3 bases separated the two germline ends. CDR3 loop: CASSQDNNNQAPLF. The sequenced part of the CDR3 DNA is TGTGCCAGCAGCCAAGACAATAACAACCAGGCTCCGCTT.

Regarding this clone: The genes are named according to mouse. The CDR3 extends 1 residue past the end of the read, so its final part is completed from the germline J gene. The chain recombines TRBV26 with TRBJ2-2, with 7 bases lining up with TRBD1. Looked up from germline, CDR1 is KGHPV and CDR2 is FQNQEV (reference sequence). J lost 1 base, V lost 4 bases, and 3 bases had no gene match. The CDR3 sequence is 15 residues long. The DNA read from the CDR3 is TGTGCCAGCAGTCCCCGGGACAGAAACACCGGGCAGCTCTAC. Translating it yields CASSPRDRNTGQLY. The entire CDR3 sequence reads CASSPRDRNTGQLYF.

For this clone: Genes and germline are mouse. The CDR3 is cut off 1 residue early in the read; its end comes from the germline J gene. V and J are TRBV29 and TRBJ2-3; TRBD1 agrees at 11 bases. The V gene's germline CDR1 is MSHET and CDR2 SYDVDS. The CDR3 is made up of 12 amino acids. V lost 6 bases, J lost 7 bases, and 0 bases stayed unmatched. CDR3 amino acids: CASRDRGQTLYF. The DNA read from the CDR3 is TGTGCTAGCAGGGACAGGGGGCAAACGCTGTAT.

As regards this clone: One junction end does not reproduce the germline sequence, and a read error may be involved. The gene names given are mouse names. The read falls 1 residue short of the CDR3 end, and the missing part is taken from the germline J gene. The V and J genes are TRBV13-2 and TRBJ2-7; no reliable D call. The CDR3 has 14 amino acids. The germline V gene has CDR1 NNHNN and CDR2 SYGAGS (reference sequence). Here the CDR3 reads CASSDADKPYEQYF. Partial CDR3 DNA: TGTGCCAGCAGTGATGCAGACAAACCTTATGAACAGTAC.

Remarks on this clone: Any gene name here is a mouse gene name. The read is 1 residue too short to cover the CDR3 end, so that end is filled in from the germline J gene. The V and J genes are TRBV26 and TRBJ2-1, with TRBD2 matching 8 bases. Germline CDR1 is KGHPV and CDR2 is FQNQEV (reference sequence). The J segment lost 6 bases and the V segment lost 3 bases, leaving 1 base of the junction unmatched. The CDR3 consists of 13 residues. The DNA read from the CDR3 is TGTGCCAGCAGTCTCCTGGGGGGTGCTGAGCAGTTC. Translating gives CASSLLGGAEQF. The CDR3 in its entirety is CASSLLGGAEQFF.

With respect to this clone: Any gene name here is a mouse gene name. The CDR3 end is not reached by the read, which stops 1 residue before it; the germline J gene fills it in. The chain is built from TRBV3 and TRBJ2-7; D is ambiguous. V gave up 4 bases and J gave up 4 bases, with 5 bases separating them. CDR3 length: 11 residues. Looked up from germline, CDR1 is SNHLY and CDR2 is FYNGKV (reference sequence). CDR3 sequence: CASSSQYEQYF. The part of the CDR3 DNA that was read is TGTGCCAGCAGCTCTCAATATGAACAGTAC.